These T cell receptor beta chains were read from a single sample in a study of cytomegalovirus exposure and HLA in healthy donors. Assay used: immunoSEQ multiplex PCR; TCRdb lists only in-frame clones, some missing. The listing records 95,000 to 150,000 clones. The sample taken for sequencing was PBMCs. The receptor set was obtained from a man aged 18 to 30 in good health and CMV-seronegative. The CDR3 runs from the conserved cysteine through the conserved F or W. Each record gives: D gene, V gene, J gene, CDR3 protein, CDR3 DNA. D genes are given only for firm matches.

D: .; V: TRBV13; J: TRBJ1-4; CDR3: CASSLRQSREKLFF; DNA: TGTGCCAGCAGCTTGAGGCAGTCGAGGGAAAAACTGTTTTTT
D: .; V: TRBV6-5; J: TRBJ2-3; CDR3: CASRQSSSTDTQYF; DNA: TGTGCCAGTAGACAGTCCTCTAGCACAGATACGCAGTATTTT
D: .; V: TRBV7-6; J: TRBJ2-1; CDR3: CASSISPGNNEQFF; DNA: TGTGCCAGCAGCATATCTCCGGGGAACAATGAGCAGTTCTTC
D: .; V: TRBV11-2; J: TRBJ2-1; CDR3: CASSSLARSYNEQFF; DNA: TGTGCCAGCAGCTCCTTAGCGAGATCCTACAATGAGCAGTTCTTC
D: TRBD1; V: TRBV11-2; J: TRBJ1-1; CDR3: CASSLGRGTERNTEAFF; DNA: TGTGCCAGCAGCTTAGGGCGAGGGACAGAGAGAAACACTGAAGCTTTCTTT
D: .; V: TRBV6-6; J: TRBJ1-2; CDR3: CASSYSSGGYGYTF; DNA: TGTGCCAGCAGTTACAGTTCGGGGGGCTATGGCTACACCTTC
D: TRBD1; V: TRBV2; J: TRBJ2-1; CDR3: CASSEMDRGFYNEQFF; DNA: TGTGCCAGCAGTGAAATGGACAGGGGATTTTACAATGAGCAGTTCTTC
D: TRBD2; V: TRBV4-1; J: TRBJ2-1; CDR3: CASSLQTSGGAHEQFF; DNA: TGCGCCAGCAGCCTCCAGACTAGCGGGGGGGCCCATGAGCAGTTCTTC
D: TRBD1; V: TRBV6-5; J: TRBJ1-3; CDR3: CASSYRGGPGNTIYF; DNA: TGTGCCAGCAGTTACCGAGGGGGCCCGGGAAACACCATATATTTT
D: TRBD1; V: TRBV10-1; J: TRBJ2-1; CDR3: CASSAQGASIYNEQFF; DNA: TGCGCCAGCAGTGCCCAGGGGGCCTCTATCTACAATGAGCAGTTCTTC
D: .; V: TRBV9; J: TRBJ1-3; CDR3: CASSTSLSWGNTIYF; DNA: TGTGCCAGCAGCACATCCCTCTCTTGGGGAAACACCATATATTTT
D: .; V: TRBV27; J: TRBJ2-3; CDR3: CASSLSQGSTDTQYF; DNA: TGTGCCAGCAGTTTATCACAGGGAAGCACAGATACGCAGTATTTT
D: .; V: TRBV7-8; J: TRBJ2-1; CDR3: CASSPPSQLEQFF; DNA: TGTGCCAGCAGCCCCCCCTCGCAACTCGAGCAGTTCTTC
D: .; V: TRBV10-3; J: TRBJ2-3; CDR3: CAISDHSTDTQYF; DNA: TGTGCCATCAGTGACCATAGCACAGATACGCAGTATTTT
D: .; V: TRBV5-1; J: TRBJ1-1; CDR3: CASSGAADTEAFF; DNA: TGCGCCAGCAGCGGGGCTGCCGACACTGAAGCTTTCTTT
D: TRBD1; V: TRBV4-1; J: TRBJ1-2; CDR3: CASSQDQGGRGLRGYTF; DNA: TGCGCCAGCAGCCAAGATCAAGGGGGCAGGGGGCTTCGAGGCTACACCTTC
D: TRBD2; V: TRBV4-1; J: TRBJ2-3; CDR3: CASSQGPSGGPATDTQYF; DNA: TGCGCCAGCAGCCAAGGTCCTAGCGGGGGGCCAGCCACAGATACGCAGTATTTT
D: TRBD1; V: TRBV7-9; J: TRBJ2-7; CDR3: CASSFTGDEQYF; DNA: TGTGCCAGCAGCTTTACAGGGGACGAGCAGTACTTC
D: .; V: TRBV6-5; J: TRBJ1-5; CDR3: CASSYYSNQPQHF; DNA: TGTGCCAGCAGTTACTATTCGAATCAGCCCCAGCATTTT
D: .; V: TRBV30; J: TRBJ1-1; CDR3: CASSVGGRTTEAFF; DNA: TGTGCCTCGAGTGTCGGGGGAAGGACCACTGAAGCTTTCTTT
D: .; V: TRBV27; J: TRBJ2-7; CDR3: CASSIRGDGTYEQYF; DNA: TGTGCCAGCAGTATACGCGGGGACGGAACTTACGAGCAGTACTTC
D: .; V: TRBV28; J: TRBJ1-1; CDR3: CASTPSTGGTEAFF; DNA: TGTGCCAGCACCCCCTCAACTGGAGGCACTGAAGCTTTCTTT
D: TRBD1; V: TRBV11-1; J: TRBJ2-1; CDR3: CASSLDGDSYNEQFF; DNA: TGTGCCAGCAGCTTAGACGGGGACAGTTACAATGAGCAGTTCTTC
D: TRBD1; V: TRBV7-9; J: TRBJ2-7; CDR3: CASSSGQGTNEQYF; DNA: TGTGCCAGCAGCTCGGGACAGGGGACGAACGAGCAGTACTTC
D: .; V: TRBV7-2; J: TRBJ2-1; CDR3: CASSSERVLSDEQFF; DNA: TGTGCCAGCAGCTCCGAGAGGGTTTTATCTGATGAGCAGTTCTTC
D: TRBD1; V: TRBV9; J: TRBJ2-3; CDR3: CASSPRQGALADTQYF; DNA: TGTGCCAGCAGCCCTAGACAGGGGGCGCTGGCAGATACGCAGTATTTT
D: .; V: TRBV5-4; J: TRBJ1-1; CDR3: CASSLGREPEAFF; DNA: TGTGCCAGCAGCCTGGGACGGGAACCTGAAGCTTTCTTT
D: TRBD2; V: TRBV6-5; J: TRBJ2-5; CDR3: CASSSQALAPQETQYF; DNA: TGTGCCAGCAGTTCCCAGGCACTAGCGCCGCAAGAGACCCAGTACTTC
D: TRBD2; V: TRBV27; J: TRBJ2-7; CDR3: CASSLSPSGGSYEQYF; DNA: TGTGCCAGCAGTTTATCGCCTAGCGGGGGAAGCTACGAGCAGTACTTC
D: .; V: TRBV6-5; J: TRBJ1-3; CDR3: CASSYSRQSSGNTIYF; DNA: TGTGCCAGCAGTTACTCGAGACAGAGCTCTGGAAACACCATATATTTT
D: .; V: TRBV18; J: TRBJ1-1; CDR3: CASSPPGRGWDTEAFF; DNA: TGTGCCAGCTCACCACCGGGCCGGGGGTGGGACACTGAAGCTTTCTTT
D: TRBD2; V: TRBV9; J: TRBJ2-1; CDR3: CASSVAQAGGLGEQFF; DNA: TGTGCCAGCAGCGTAGCTCAAGCGGGGGGCCTAGGGGAGCAGTTCTTC
D: .; V: TRBV7-8; J: TRBJ2-7; CDR3: CASSQMGDYEQYF; DNA: TGTGCCAGCAGCCAAATGGGGGACTACGAGCAGTACTTC
D: TRBD2; V: TRBV5-6; J: TRBJ2-7; CDR3: CASSLLAGGTGEQYF; DNA: TGTGCCAGCAGCTTATTAGCGGGGGGGACAGGGGAGCAGTACTTC